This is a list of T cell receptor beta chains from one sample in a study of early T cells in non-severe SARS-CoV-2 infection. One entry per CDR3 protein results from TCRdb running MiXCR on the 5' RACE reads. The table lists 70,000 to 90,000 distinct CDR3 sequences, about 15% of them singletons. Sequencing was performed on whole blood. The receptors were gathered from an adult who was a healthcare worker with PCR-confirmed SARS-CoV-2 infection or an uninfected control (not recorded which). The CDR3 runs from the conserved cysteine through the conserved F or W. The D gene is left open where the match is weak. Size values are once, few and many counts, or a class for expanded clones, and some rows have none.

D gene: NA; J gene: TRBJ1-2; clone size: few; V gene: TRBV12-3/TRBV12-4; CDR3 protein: CASSSNRESYTF; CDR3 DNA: TGTGCCAGCAGTTCAAACAGGGAGAGCTACACCTTC
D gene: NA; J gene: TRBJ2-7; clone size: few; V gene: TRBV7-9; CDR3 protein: CASSGRHNSYEQYF; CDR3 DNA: TGTGCCAGCAGCGGTCGACACAACTCCTACGAGCAGTACTTC
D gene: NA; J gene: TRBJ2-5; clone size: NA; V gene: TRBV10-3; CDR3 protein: CAISERGPQETQYF; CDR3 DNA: TGTGCCATCAGTGAGCGGGGCCCCCAAGAGACCCAGTACTTC
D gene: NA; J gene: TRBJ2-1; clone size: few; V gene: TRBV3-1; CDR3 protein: CASSHSHNEQFF; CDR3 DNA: TGTGCCAGCAGCCATTCTCACAATGAGCAGTTCTTC
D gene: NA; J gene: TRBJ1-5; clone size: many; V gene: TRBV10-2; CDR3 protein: CATRQNFNQPQHF; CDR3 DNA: TGCGCCACCCGTCAGAATTTTAATCAGCCCCAGCATTTT
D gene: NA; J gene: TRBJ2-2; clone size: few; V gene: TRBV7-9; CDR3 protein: CASSPQGAGNTGELFF; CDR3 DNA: TGTGCCAGCAGCCCGCAAGGTGCGGGCAACACCGGGGAGCTGTTTTTT
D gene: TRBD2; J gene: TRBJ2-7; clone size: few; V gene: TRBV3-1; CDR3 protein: CASRPSGRAGGEQYF; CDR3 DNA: TGTGCCAGCCGCCCAAGCGGGAGGGCCGGAGGCGAGCAGTACTTC
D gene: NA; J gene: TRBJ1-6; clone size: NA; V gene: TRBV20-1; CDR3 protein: CSANPLGNSPLHF; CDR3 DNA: TGCAGTGCTAACCCGTTGGGGAATTCACCCCTCCACTTT
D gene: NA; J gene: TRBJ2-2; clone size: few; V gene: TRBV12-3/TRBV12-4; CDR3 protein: CASCVTRGIRELFF; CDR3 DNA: TGTGCCAGCTGCGTGACCAGGGGCATCCGGGAGCTGTTTTTT
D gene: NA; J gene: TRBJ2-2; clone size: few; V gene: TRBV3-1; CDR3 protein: CASSQVRGDTGELFF; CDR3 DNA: TGTGCCAGCAGCCAAGTTAGGGGAGACACCGGGGAGCTGTTTTTT
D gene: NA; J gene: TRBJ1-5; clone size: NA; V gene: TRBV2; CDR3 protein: CASTLEDGYQPQHF; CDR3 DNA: TGTGCCAGCACCCTTGAGGACGGATATCAGCCCCAGCATTTT
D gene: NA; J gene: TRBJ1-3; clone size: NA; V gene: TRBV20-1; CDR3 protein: CSARDLGPSRGNTIYF; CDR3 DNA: TGCAGTGCTAGAGATTTGGGACCCTCTCGTGGAAACACCATATATTTT
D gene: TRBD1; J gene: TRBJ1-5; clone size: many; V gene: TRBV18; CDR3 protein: CASSPTGTVDSNQPQHF; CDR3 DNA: TGTGCCAGCTCGCCTACCGGGACAGTGGATAGCAATCAGCCCCAGCATTTT
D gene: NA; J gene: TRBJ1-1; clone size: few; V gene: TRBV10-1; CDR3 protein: CASSKQENTEAFF; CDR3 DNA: TGCGCCAGCAGTAAGCAGGAGAACACTGAAGCTTTCTTT
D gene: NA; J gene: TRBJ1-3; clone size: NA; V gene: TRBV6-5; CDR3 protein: CASSPTRGAGNTIYF; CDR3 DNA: TGTGCCAGCAGCCCGACCAGGGGAGCTGGAAACACCATATATTTT
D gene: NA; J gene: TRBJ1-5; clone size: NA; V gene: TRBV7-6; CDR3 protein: CASSAGATGPQHF; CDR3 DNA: TGTGCCAGCAGCGCGGGGGCTACCGGGCCCCAGCATTTT
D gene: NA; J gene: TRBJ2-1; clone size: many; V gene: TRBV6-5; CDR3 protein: CASSYDQNNEQFF; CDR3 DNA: TGTGCCAGCAGTTACGACCAAAACAATGAGCAGTTCTTC
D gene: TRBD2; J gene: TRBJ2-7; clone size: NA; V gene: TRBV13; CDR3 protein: CASSLRGTSREQYF; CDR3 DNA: TGTGCCAGCAGCTTAAGGGGGACTAGTCGCGAGCAGTACTTC
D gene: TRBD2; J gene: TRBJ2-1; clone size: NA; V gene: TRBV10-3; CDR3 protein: CAIRGGLAGAGNEQFF; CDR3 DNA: TGTGCCATCAGGGGGGGACTAGCGGGAGCTGGCAATGAGCAGTTCTTC
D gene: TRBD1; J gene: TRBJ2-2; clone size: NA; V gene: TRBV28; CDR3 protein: CASSSTGAVKTGELFF; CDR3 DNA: TGTGCCAGCAGTTCGACAGGGGCGGTAAAAACCGGGGAGCTGTTTTTT
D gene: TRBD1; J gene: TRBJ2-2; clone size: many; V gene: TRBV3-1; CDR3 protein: CASSQRQGTGELFF; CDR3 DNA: TGTGCCAGCAGCCAAAGACAGGGAACCGGGGAGCTGTTTTTT
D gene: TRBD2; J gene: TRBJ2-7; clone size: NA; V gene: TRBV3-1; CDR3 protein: CASSRDYPYEQYF; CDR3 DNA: TGTGCCAGCAGCCGGGACTATCCCTACGAGCAGTACTTC
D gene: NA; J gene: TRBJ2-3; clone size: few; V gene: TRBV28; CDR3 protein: CASRRTGTFTDTQYF; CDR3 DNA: TGTGCCAGCCGGCGTACCGGGACTTTCACAGATACGCAGTATTTT
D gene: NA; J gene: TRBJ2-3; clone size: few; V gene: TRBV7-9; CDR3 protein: CASSLMPGFTDTQYF; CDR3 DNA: TGTGCCAGCAGCTTAATGCCGGGATTCACAGATACGCAGTATTTT
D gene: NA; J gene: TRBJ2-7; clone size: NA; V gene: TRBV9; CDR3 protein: CASSVTSRGEQYF; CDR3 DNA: TGTGCCAGCAGCGTAACCAGCAGGGGCGAGCAGTACTTC
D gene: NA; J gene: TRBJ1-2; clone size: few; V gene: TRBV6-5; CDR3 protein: CASSYTGQSYTF; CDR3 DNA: TGTGCCAGCAGTTACACCGGACAAAGCTACACCTTC
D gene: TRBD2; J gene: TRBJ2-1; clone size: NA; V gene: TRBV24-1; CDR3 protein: CATNRLAGGTEQFF; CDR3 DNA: TGTGCCACCAATCGACTAGCGGGAGGGACTGAGCAGTTCTTC
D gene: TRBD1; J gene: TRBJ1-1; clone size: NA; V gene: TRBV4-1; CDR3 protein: CASSQNPGIQGVGTEAFF; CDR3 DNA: TGCGCCAGCAGCCAAAACCCCGGCATACAGGGGGTTGGCACTGAAGCTTTCTTT
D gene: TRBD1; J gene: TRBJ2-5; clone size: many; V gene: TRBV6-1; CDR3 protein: CASSYQGAQETQYF; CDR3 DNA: TGTGCCAGCAGCTACCAGGGGGCACAAGAGACCCAGTACTTC
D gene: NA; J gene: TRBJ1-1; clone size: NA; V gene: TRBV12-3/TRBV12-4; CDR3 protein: CASSPPPGTEAFF; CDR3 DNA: TGTGCCAGCAGCCCTCCCCCGGGAACTGAAGCTTTCTTT
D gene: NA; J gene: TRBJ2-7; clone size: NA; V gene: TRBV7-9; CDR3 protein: CASSLGGPEEQYF; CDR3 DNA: TGTGCCAGCAGCTTAGGAGGGCCGGAAGAGCAGTACTTC
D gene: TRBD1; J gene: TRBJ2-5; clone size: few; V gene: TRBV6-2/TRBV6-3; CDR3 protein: CASSYDRDRTQETQYF; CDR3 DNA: TGTGCCAGCAGTTACGACCGGGACAGGACACAAGAGACCCAGTACTTC
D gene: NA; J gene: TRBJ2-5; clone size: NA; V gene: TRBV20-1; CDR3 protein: CSACKHKETQYF; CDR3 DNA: TGCAGTGCTTGCAAGCACAAAGAGACCCAGTACTTC
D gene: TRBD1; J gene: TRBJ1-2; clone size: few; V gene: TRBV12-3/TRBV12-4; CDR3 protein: CASSFWAGGVEGYTF; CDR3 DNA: TGTGCCAGCAGTTTCTGGGCAGGGGGCGTCGAGGGCTACACCTTC
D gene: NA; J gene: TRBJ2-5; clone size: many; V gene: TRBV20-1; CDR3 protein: CSASRYQETQYF; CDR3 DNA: TGCAGTGCTAGTCGGTACCAAGAGACCCAGTACTTC
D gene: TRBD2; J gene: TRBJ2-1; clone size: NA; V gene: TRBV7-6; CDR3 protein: CASSLRSSGTYNEQFF; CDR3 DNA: TGTGCCAGCAGCTTAAGATCTAGCGGGACCTACAATGAGCAGTTCTTC
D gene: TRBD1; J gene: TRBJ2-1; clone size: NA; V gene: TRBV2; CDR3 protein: CASRPGQDLLLYNEQFF; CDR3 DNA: TGTGCCAGCAGACCGGGACAGGACCTCCTTCTATACAATGAGCAGTTCTTC
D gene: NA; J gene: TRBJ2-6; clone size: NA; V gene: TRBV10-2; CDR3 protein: CASRQHSGANVLTF; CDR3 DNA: TGCGCCAGCAGACAGCATTCTGGGGCCAACGTCCTGACTTTC
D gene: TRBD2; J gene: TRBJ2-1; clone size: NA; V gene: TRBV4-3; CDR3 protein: CASSPLAGDADFNGQFF; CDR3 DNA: TGCGCCAGCAGCCCGTTAGCGGGAGACGCCGACTTTAATGGGCAGTTCTTC
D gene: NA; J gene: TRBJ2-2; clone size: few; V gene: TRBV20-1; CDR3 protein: CSAQPGAGELFF; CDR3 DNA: TGCAGTGCGCAGCCCGGGGCCGGGGAGCTGTTTTTT
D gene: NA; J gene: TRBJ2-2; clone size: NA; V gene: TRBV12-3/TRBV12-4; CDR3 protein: CASSFVSRVSNTGELFF; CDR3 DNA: TGTGCCAGCAGTTTTGTCTCGAGGGTATCGAACACCGGGGAGCTGTTTTTT
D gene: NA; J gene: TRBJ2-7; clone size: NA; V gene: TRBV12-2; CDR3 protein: CASRLNSGTTYEQYF; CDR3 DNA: TGTGCAAGTCGCTTGAATAGCGGGACTACCTACGAGCAGTACTTC
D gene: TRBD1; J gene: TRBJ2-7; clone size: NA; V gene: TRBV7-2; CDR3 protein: CASSLMGTAIYEQYF; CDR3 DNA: TGTGCCAGCAGCTTAATGGGGACAGCGATATACGAGCAGTACTTC
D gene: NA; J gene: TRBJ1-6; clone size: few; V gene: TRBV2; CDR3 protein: CASSVYAAPLHF; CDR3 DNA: TGTGCCAGCAGTGTTTATGCGGCACCCCTCCACTTT